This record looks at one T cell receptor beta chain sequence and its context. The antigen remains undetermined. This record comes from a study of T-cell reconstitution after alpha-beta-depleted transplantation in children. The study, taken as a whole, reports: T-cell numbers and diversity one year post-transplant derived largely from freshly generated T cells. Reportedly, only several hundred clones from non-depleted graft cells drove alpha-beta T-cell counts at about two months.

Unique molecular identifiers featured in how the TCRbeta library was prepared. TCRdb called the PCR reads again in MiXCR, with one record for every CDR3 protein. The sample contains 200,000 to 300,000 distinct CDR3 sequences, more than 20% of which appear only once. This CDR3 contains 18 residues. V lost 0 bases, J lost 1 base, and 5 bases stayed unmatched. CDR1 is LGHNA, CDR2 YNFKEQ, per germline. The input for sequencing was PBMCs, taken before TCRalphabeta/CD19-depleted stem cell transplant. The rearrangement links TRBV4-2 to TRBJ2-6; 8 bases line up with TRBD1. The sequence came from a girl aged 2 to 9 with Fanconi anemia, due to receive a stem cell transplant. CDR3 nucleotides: TGTGCCAGCAGCCAAGATCCCCGGACAGGGTCTGGGGCCAACGTCCTGACTTTC. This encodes CASSQDPRTGSGANVLTF.